The clone carrying this TCR beta chain came up once. The assay was immunoSEQ multiplex PCR, and TCRdb's table has in-frame clones only and misses some. The sample lists tens of thousands of clones; under 90% were seen once. This record belongs to a study of control samples from healthy donors and cancer patients. There are 16 residues in the CDR3. The germline V gene has CDR1 LNHNV and CDR2 YYDKDF (reference sequence). Trimming at V came to 2 bases and at J to 4 bases, leaving 5 bases not matched to a gene. The material sequenced was PBMCs. The TCR comes from a woman in her 50s with colorectal cancer. This chain links TRBV15 with TRBJ2-2; 9 bases are a match to TRBD1. The CDR3 DNA sequence: TGTGCCACCAGCAGATCCGGGACAGGGAGCACCGGGGAGCTGTTTTTT. Translated, it gives CATSRSGTGSTGELFF.